The clone carrying this T cell receptor beta chain was seen only a few times. Antigen: not known. The source of the sample is a study of T cell repertoires in cytomegalovirus infection. Across the study: Through public TCR beta signatures, both CMV infection and matching HLA type were indicated.

General study results and limits: Ex vivo, HLA-C-restricted CMV-specific TCR beta clonotypes prevailed over the rest of the response. Cumulative public TCR beta family frequency identified CMV carriers with the relevant HLA.

TCRdb passed the reads through MiXCR, listing each CDR3 protein once. The sample holds approximately 250,000 distinct CDR3 sequences, roughly 23% seen once. Germline V gives CDR1 SGHTA, CDR2 FQGTGA. This CDR3 region has 13 residues. The V segment lost 4 bases and the J segment 9 bases; nucleotides outside the gene matches: 6. The rearrangement links TRBV7-3 to TRBJ2-1; 7 bases align to TRBD1. Sequences were obtained from CD8+ T cells from PBMCs. The origin of this receptor is a human donor in good health (CMV status not recorded). Some clones in this sample may be carry-over from other donors' samples. CDR3 bases: TGTGCCAGCAGCTATGACAGGGTGACTGAGCAGTTCTTC. Amino acid sequence: CASSYDRVTEQFF.